This T cell receptor beta chain was recorded in a study of vaccination effects on CD4 cells after COVID-19. CD4+ T cells specific for antigen were expanded with viral peptide pools by the ViraFEST assay before sequencing. Isolating CD4+ T cells followed less than 12 days of culture. Recipients of the vaccine had no prior SARS-CoV-2 infection and negative nucleocapsid antibodies. The study's findings and limits: Convalescent patients in the study were few, and early post-infection timepoints were absent.

Clones were read by immunoSEQ multiplex PCR, and TCRdb kept only the in-frame ones, dropping some. The data contain approximately 70,000 clones, around 74% of them seen just once; the ten biggest clones take up 2.5% to 3%. Comments on this clone: What it binds is unknown.

The CDR3 extends over 13 amino acids. V was clipped by 0 bases and J by 14 bases, with 16 bases between them. The germline CDR1 and CDR2 sequences are SEHNR and FQNEAQ (reference sequence). Sequences were derived from CD4+ T cells from PBMCs cultured with HCoV-NL63 spike peptides, sampled before COVID-19 vaccination. V is TRBV7-9 and J is TRBJ2-5; no clear D. The clonotype comes from a human donor who received a COVID-19 vaccine. This CDR3 reads CASSLAGMGRFYF. CDR3 coding DNA: TGTGCCAGCAGCTTAGCGGGGATGGGCAGGTTTTACTTC.